This T cell receptor beta chain emerged from a study of Ad26.COV2.S vaccination and SARS-CoV-2 variants. Whole-study context: Sample donor was a member of the COV1001 Ad26.COV2.S trial arm. Administration of Ad26.COV2.S was intramuscular, either once or twice 56 days apart.

Repertoires were generated with immunoSEQ multiplex PCR, while TCRdb's copy carries only in-frame clones and drops some. This repertoire shows 250,000 or so clones, approximately 90% found once; its top ten account for 2.5% to 3.5%. Treatment reported: 15 to 20 received Ad26.COV2.S at low or high dose, single or two shots; 5 received placebo; per-sample allocation not given. All samples were drawn on day 63, counting from the first vaccine or placebo injection. In Boston, the donor was an adult between 18-55 years of age. The receptor was derived from a person aged 18 to 59 who received the Ad26.COV2.S COVID-19 vaccine or a placebo. The sequenced sample was peripheral blood, obtained in a trial of Ad26.COV2.S vaccine versus placebo.

CDR3 coding DNA: TGTGCCAGCAGCTTGGAACAGGGCGGGGGGTGGCCCCAGCATTTT. As protein: CASSLEQGGGWPQHF. The J gene is TRBJ1-5, the V gene TRBV7-2; TRBD1 might be the D (6 bases). V lost 3 bases to trimming and J lost 9 bases, with 18 bases between them. The CDR3 is made up of 15 amino acids. Germline lookup yields CDR1 SGHTA and CDR2 FQGNSA.